This is a list of T cell receptor beta chains from one sample in a study of cytomegalovirus exposure and HLA in healthy donors. This table comes from immunoSEQ multiplex PCR, and its TCRdb copy is limited to in-frame clones, with some not included. Here the sample table reports roughly 50,000 clones. Sequencing used PBMCs. All receptors come from a woman aged 40 to 55 in good health and CMV-seronegative. Both conserved end residues are part of each CDR3. A D gene is named only where the DNA matches it firmly.

j_call d_call v_call cdr3_nt cdr3_aa
TRBJ1-3 . TRBV6-5 TGTGCCAGCAGTTACGGCAGATCCTCTGGAAACACCATATATTTT CASSYGRSSGNTIYF
TRBJ1-2 TRBD1 TRBV4-2 TGTGCCAGCAGCCAAATGCCAGGGGGCACGGGTGGCTACACCTTC CASSQMPGGTGGYTF
TRBJ1-2 TRBD1 TRBV5-1 TGCGCCAGCAGCCCCGGGACAGCATATAACTATGGCTACACCTTC CASSPGTAYNYGYTF
TRBJ1-1 TRBD1 TRBV27 TGTGCCAGCAGTTACAGGGGCGGTGAGGGAGCTTTCTTT CASSYRGGEGAFF
TRBJ2-2 . TRBV15 TGTGCCACCAGCAGAGATAACGGGGATGAGGAGCTGTTTTTT CATSRDNGDEELFF
TRBJ1-2 . TRBV27 TGTGCCAGCAGACCGGGGTGGGGGGGATGGGACTACACCTTC CASRPGWGGWDYTF
TRBJ1-3 . TRBV19 TGTGCCAGTAGTAGGGGAGACACGATAAGCTCTGGAAACACCATATATTTT CASSRGDTISSGNTIYF
TRBJ2-7 TRBD1 TRBV19 TGTGCCAGTAGTAACGCAGGGGGCGAGCAGTACTTC CASSNAGGEQYF
TRBJ1-2 . TRBV18 TGTGCCAGCTCACCAGGAGATGGCTACACCTTC CASSPGDGYTF
TRBJ1-1 . TRBV20-1 TGCAGTGCTAGTCGAGAGACTGAAGCTTTCTTT CSASRETEAFF
TRBJ2-7 . TRBV5-1 TGCGCCAGCAGCTTGGCCGGAGGACTGGCCTACGAGCAGTACTTC CASSLAGGLAYEQYF
TRBJ2-5 TRBD2 TRBV7-2 TGTGCCAGCAGCTTAAGCCTAGCGGGGGGGAGGACCCAGTACTTC CASSLSLAGGRTQYF
TRBJ1-2 . TRBV7-2 TGTGCCAGCAGCTTAGACAACACGTACGACTATGGCTACACCTTC CASSLDNTYDYGYTF
TRBJ2-1 TRBD2 TRBV6-6 TGTGCCAGCAGCATAGCGGGGCCCGGGCATGAGCAGTTCTTC CASSIAGPGHEQFF
TRBJ1-3 TRBD1 TRBV6-1 TGTGCCGGCTCCGACAGGGAGAGAAACACCATATATTTT CAGSDRERNTIYF
TRBJ2-1 . TRBV30 TGTGCCTGGAGGGTCCCAAGTGCGGTCTCCTACAATGAGCAGTTCTTC CAWRVPSAVSYNEQFF
TRBJ2-5 . TRBV9 TGTGCCAGCAGCGTAGGCTTAGTACAAGAGACCCAGTACTTC CASSVGLVQETQYF
TRBJ2-2 TRBD1 TRBV7-3 TGTGCCAGCAGCTCACAGGGGGCCGGGGAGCTGTTTTTT CASSSQGAGELFF